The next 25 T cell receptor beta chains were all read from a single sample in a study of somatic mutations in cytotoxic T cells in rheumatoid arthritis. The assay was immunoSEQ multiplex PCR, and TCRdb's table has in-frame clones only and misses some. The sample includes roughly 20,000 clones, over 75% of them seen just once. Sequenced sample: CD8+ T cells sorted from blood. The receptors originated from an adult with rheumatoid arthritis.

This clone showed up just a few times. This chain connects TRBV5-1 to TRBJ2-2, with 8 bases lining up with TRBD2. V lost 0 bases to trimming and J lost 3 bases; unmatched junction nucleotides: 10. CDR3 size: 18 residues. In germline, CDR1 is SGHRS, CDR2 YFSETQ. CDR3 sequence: CASSLVFPGGLYTGELFF. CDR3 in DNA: TGCGCCAGCAGCTTGGTTTTCCCGGGGGGGCTGTACACCGGGGAGCTGTTTTTT.

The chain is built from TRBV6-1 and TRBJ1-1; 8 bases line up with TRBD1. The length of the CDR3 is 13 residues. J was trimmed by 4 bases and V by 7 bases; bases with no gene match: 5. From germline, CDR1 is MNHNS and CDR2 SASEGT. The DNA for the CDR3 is TGTGCCAGCATCGTCAGGGGGCGCACTGAAGCTTTCTTT. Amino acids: CASIVRGRTEAFF.

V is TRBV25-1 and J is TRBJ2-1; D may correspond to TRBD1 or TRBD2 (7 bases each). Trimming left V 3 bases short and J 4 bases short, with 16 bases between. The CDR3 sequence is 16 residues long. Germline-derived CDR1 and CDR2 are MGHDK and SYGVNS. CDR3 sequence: CASSDSTGRGYNEQFF. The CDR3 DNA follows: TGTGCCAGCAGTGACTCGACAGGGCGGGGGTACAATGAGCAGTTCTTC.

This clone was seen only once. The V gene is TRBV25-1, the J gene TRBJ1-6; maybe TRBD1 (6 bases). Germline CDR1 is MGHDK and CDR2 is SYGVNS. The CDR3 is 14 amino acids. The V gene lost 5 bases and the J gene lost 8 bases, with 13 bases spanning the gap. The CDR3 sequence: CASSKDRAYSPLHF. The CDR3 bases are TGTGCCAGCAGTAAGGACAGAGCTTATTCACCCCTCCACTTT.

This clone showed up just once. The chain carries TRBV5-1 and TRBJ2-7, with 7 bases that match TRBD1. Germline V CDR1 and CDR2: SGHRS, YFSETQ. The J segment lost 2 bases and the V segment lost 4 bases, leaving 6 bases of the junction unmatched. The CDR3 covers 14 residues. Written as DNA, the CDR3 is TGCGCCAGCAGCGACGGACAGGCCACCTACGAGCAGTACGTC. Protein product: CASSDGQATYEQYV.

The CDR3 coding sequence is TGTGCCAGCAGTTACTTGCCGGTAACCTCCTACAATGAGCAGTTCTTC. Protein product: CASSYLPVTSYNEQFF. The chain has TRBV6-6 and TRBJ2-1; D is ambiguous. V lost 1 base to trimming and J lost 0 bases, with 10 bases between them. This CDR3 has 16 residues. Germline V CDR1 and CDR2: MNHNY, SVGAGI (reference sequence).

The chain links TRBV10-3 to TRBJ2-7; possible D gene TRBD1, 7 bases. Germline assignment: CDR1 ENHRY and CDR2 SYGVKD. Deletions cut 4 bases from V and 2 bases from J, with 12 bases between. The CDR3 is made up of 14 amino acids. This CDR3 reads CAISGRGLTYEQYF. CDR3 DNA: TGTGCCATCAGTGGGAGGGGGCTTACCTACGAGCAGTACTTC.

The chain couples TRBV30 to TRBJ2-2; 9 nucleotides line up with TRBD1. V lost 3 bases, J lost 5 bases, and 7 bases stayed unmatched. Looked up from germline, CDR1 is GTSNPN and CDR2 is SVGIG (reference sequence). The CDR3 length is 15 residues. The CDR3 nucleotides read TGTGCCTGGAGGCGCGGGACAGGGTGGACCGGGGAGCTGTTTTTT. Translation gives CAWRRGTGWTGELFF.

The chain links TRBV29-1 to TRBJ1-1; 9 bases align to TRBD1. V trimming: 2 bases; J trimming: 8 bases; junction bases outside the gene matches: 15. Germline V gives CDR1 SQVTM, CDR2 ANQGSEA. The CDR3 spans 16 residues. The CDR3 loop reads CSVEIGGQGGTREAFF. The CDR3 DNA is TGCAGCGTTGAAATAGGGGGACAGGGAGGAACTAGGGAAGCTTTCTTT.

CDR3: CASSWGRNTEAFF. CDR3 coding DNA: TGTGCCAGCAGTTGGGGTAGGAACACTGAAGCTTTCTTT. The chain uses TRBV28 and TRBJ1-1; D gene ambiguous. V shed 4 bases and J shed 1 base, with 7 bases lying between them. Germline loops: CDR1 MDHEN, CDR2 SYDVKM. CDR3 length: 13 residues.

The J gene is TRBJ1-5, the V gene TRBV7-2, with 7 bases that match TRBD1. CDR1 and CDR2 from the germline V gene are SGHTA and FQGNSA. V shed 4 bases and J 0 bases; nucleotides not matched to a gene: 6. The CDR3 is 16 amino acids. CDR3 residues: CASSSGTAYSNQPQHF. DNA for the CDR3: TGTGCCAGCAGCTCCGGGACAGCCTATAGCAATCAGCCCCAGCATTTT.

The CDR3 region has the DNA TGCGCCAGCAGCCGGACAGGGAGATCCTACGAGCAGTACGTC. Translated: CASSRTGRSYEQYV. The V and J genes are TRBV10-1 and TRBJ2-7; 8 bases fit TRBD1. After removal of 6 bases from V and 1 base from J, the junction contained 5 bases not matched to a gene. The CDR3 has 14 amino acids. Germline V gene lookup returns CDR1 WNHNN and CDR2 SYGVQD (reference sequence).

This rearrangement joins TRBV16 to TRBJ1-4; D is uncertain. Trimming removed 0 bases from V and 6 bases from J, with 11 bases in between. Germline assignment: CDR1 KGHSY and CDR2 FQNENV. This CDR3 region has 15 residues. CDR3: CASSQSGSDDEKLFF. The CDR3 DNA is TGTGCCAGCAGCCAATCTGGGTCAGACGATGAAAAACTGTTTTTT.

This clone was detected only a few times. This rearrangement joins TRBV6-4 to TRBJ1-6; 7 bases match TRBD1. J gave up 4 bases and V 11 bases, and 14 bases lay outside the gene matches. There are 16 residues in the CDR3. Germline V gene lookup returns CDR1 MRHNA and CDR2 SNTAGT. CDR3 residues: CAGERDSVRYNSPLHF. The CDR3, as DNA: TGTGCCGGAGAACGGGACAGCGTCAGATATAATTCACCCCTCCACTTT.

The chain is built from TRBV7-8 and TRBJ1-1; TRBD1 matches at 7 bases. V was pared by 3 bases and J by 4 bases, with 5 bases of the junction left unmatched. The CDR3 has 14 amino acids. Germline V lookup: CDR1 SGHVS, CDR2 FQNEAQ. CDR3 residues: CASSFRGTTTEAFF. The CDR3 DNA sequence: TGTGCCAGCAGCTTCAGGGGGACGACCACTGAAGCTTTCTTT.

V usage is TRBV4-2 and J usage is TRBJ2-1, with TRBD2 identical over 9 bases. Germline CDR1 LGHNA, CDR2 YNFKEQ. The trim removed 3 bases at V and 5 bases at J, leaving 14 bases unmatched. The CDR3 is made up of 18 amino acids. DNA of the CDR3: TGTGCCAGCAGCCAGGGGGTATGGCGGGAGGGCCGAGACAATGAGCAGTTCTTC. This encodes CASSQGVWREGRDNEQFF.

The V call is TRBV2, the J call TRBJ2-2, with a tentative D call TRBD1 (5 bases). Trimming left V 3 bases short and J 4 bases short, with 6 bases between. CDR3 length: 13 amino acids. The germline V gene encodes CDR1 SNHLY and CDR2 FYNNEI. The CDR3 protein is CASSEDITGELFF. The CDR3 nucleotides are TGTGCCAGCAGTGAGGACATCACCGGGGAGCTGTTTTTT. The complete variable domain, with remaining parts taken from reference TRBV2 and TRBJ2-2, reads EPEVTQTPSHQVTQMGQEVILRCVPISNHLYFYWYRQILGQKVEFLVSFYNNEISEKSEIFDDQFSVERPDGSNFTLKIRSTKLEDSAMYFCASSEDITGELFFGEGSRLTVL.

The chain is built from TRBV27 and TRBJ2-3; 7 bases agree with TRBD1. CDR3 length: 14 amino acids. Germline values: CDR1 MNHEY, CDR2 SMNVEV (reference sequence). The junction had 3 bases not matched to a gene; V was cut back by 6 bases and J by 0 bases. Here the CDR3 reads CASRLQGSTDTQYF. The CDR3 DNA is TGTGCCAGCAGACTACAGGGGAGCACAGATACGCAGTATTTT.

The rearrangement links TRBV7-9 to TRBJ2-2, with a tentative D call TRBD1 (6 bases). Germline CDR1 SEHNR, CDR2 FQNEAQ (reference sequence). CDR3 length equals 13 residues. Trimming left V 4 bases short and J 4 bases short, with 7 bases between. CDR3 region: CASSSTGTGELFF. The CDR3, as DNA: TGTGCCAGCAGCTCGACAGGCACCGGGGAGCTGTTTTTT.

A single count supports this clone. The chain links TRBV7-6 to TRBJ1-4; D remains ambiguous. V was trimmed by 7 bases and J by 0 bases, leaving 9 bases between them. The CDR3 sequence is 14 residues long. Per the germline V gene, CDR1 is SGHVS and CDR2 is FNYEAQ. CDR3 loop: CASNTPSTNEKLFF. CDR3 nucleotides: TGTGCCAGCAACACACCCTCAACTAATGAAAAACTGTTTTTT.

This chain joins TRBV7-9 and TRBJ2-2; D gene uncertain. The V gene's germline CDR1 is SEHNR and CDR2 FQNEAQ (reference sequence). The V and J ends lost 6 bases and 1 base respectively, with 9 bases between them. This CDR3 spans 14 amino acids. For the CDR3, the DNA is TGTGCCAGCAGACTGGGCGAGAACACCGGGGAGCTGTTTTTT. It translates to CASRLGENTGELFF.

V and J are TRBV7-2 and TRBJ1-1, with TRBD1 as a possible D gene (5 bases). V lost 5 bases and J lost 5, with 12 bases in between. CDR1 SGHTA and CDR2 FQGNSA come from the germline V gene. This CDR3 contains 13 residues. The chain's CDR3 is CASSPRGRTEAFF. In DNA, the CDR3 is TGTGCCAGCAGCCCCCGGGGGAGGACTGAAGCTTTCTTT. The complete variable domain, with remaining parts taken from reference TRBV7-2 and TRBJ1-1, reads GAGVSQSPSNKVTEKGKDVELRCDPISGHTALYWYRQSLGQGLEFLIYFQGNSAPDKSGLPSDRFSAERTGGSVSTLTIQRTQQEDSAVYLCASSPRGRTEAFFGQGTRLTVV.

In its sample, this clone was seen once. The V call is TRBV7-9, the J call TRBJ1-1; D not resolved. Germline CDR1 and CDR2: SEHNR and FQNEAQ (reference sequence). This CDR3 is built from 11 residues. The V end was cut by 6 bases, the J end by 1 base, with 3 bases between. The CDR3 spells CASRRNTEAFF. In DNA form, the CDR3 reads TGTGCCAGCAGACGGAACACTGAAGCTTTCTTT.

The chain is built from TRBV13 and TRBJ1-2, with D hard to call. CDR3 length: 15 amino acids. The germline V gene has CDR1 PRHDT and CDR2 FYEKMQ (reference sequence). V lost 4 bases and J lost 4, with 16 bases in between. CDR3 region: CASSSSGIGSYGYTF. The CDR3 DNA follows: TGTGCCAGCAGCTCCAGTGGGATAGGATCCTATGGCTACACCTTC.

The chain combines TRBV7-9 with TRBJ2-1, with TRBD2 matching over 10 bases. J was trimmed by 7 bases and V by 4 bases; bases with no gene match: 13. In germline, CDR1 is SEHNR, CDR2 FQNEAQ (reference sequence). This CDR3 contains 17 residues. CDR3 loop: CASSWTSGRGGTNEQFF. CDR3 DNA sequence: TGTGCCAGCAGCTGGACTAGCGGTAGGGGGGGGACGAATGAGCAGTTCTTC.